Listed here is a single TCR beta chain. Antigen: not known. The PCR made use of 60 Vbeta and 13 Jbeta primers. Libraries were prepared by immunoSEQ multiplex PCR; TCRdb keeps only in-frame clonotypes and omits some of them. This table holds some 110,000 clones, over 70% found once. This specimen comes from a study of cytomegalovirus exposure and HLA in healthy donors. For the study at large: From about 200 million T cells, an earlier analysis saw some 120 million unique TCR beta sequences. Of approximately 400 genotyped donors, approximately 80% clustered with self-reported Caucasian donors.

The CDR3 loop spans 17 amino acids. The study's findings and limits: Earlier analysis found most TCR beta V segments productive about 87% or about 30% of the time.

This TCR was sampled from a male donor in good health and CMV-seronegative. The source material was PBMCs. The chain couples TRBV21-1 to TRBJ2-7; the table's D gene call, TRBD2, was not cross checked with the DNA. TRBV21-1 is classified as a pseudogene. The CDR3: CASSKPGSGRPTYEQYF. The DNA for the CDR3 is TGTGCCAGCAGCAAACCCGGGAGCGGGAGGCCTACCTACGAGCAGTACTTC.